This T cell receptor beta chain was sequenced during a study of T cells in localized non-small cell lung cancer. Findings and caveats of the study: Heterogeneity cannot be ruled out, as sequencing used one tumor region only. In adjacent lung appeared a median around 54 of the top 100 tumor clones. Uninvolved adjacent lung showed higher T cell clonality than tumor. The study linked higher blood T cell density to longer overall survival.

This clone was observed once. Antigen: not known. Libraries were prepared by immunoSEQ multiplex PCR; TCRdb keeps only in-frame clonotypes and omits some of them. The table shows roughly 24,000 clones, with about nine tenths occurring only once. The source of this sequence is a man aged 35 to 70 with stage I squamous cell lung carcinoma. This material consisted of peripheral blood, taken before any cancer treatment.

The CDR3 loop is CATSEQGAPNEKLFF. The CDR3 DNA reads TGTGCCACCAGCGAACAGGGAGCCCCTAATGAAAAACTGTTTTTT. The genes are TRBV15 and TRBJ1-4, with D possibly matching TRBD1 (6 bases). V was pared by 5 bases and J by 3 bases, with 13 bases between. CDR1 LNHNV and CDR2 YYDKDF come from the germline V gene (reference sequence). The CDR3 extends over 15 amino acids.